These 30 T cell receptor beta chains share one sample of origin, sequenced in a study of cytomegalovirus exposure and HLA in healthy donors. The primer mix had 60 Vbeta and 13 Jbeta primers. The data were produced by immunoSEQ multiplex PCR, yet TCRdb's version contains in-frame clones alone and is incomplete. The repertoire holds roughly 100,000 clones, with roughly 70% as singletons. The specimen sequenced was PBMCs. Receptor source: a woman in her forties or fifties in good health and CMV-seronegative.

This CDR3 reads CASGLGSTTHNEQFF. Here the CDR3 DNA reads TGTGCTAGTGGTTTGGGCAGTACCACCCACAATGAGCAGTTCTTC. The chain recombines TRBV12-5 with TRBJ2-1, with D unresolved. The CDR3 consists of 15 residues. Germline V gene sequence: CDR1 LGHNT, CDR2 FRNRAP. Trimming took off 1 base at V and 5 bases at J, with 12 bases between the two ends.

This clone was detected only once. This chain uses TRBV4-3 with TRBJ1-5; D not certain. Trimming removed 6 bases from V and 7 bases from J, with 16 bases in between. Looked up from germline, CDR1 is LGHNA and CDR2 is YSLEER. The CDR3 length is 14 residues. CDR3 DNA: TGCGCCAGCAGTCCCAATCCTGAACTACAGCCCCAGCATTTT. It yields the protein CASSPNPELQPQHF.

The sample holds one count of this clone. The rearrangement links TRBV6-1 to TRBJ1-4; 8 positions match TRBD1. The CDR3 runs 14 residues. V dropped 6 bases and J dropped 6; count of bases not matched to a gene: 6. Germline V gene sequence: CDR1 MNHNS, CDR2 SASEGT. The CDR3 spells CASRTPGQDEKLFF. The CDR3 coding sequence is TGTGCCAGCAGAACACCGGGACAGGATGAAAAACTGTTTTTT.

This clone was found once. This chain joins TRBV5-4 and TRBJ2-2, with TRBD2 matching 9 bases. Germline V gene sequence: CDR1 SGHNT, CDR2 YYREEE (reference sequence). After removal of 4 bases from V and 3 bases from J, the junction contained 4 bases not matched to a gene. This CDR3 has 15 amino acids. This CDR3 reads CASSRTSVYTGELFF. DNA of the CDR3: TGTGCCAGCAGCCGGACTAGCGTGTACACCGGGGAGCTGTTTTTT.

This clone was recorded a few times. The chain recombines TRBV28 with TRBJ2-1; 8 nucleotides align to TRBD2. In germline, CDR1 is MDHEN, CDR2 SYDVKM. CDR3 length equals 15 residues. V was pared by 6 bases and J by 6 bases, with 10 bases of the junction left unmatched. The CDR3 coding sequence is TGTGCCAGCAGCCCCCTGGCGGGAGGAGGCAATGAGCAGTTCTTC. Amino acid sequence: CASSPLAGGGNEQFF.

CDR3 nucleotide sequence: TGTGCCAGCAGCACACAGGGTGCTGGGGCCAACGTCCTGACTTTC. Amino acid sequence: CASSTQGAGANVLTF. This chain joins TRBV7-2 and TRBJ2-6; tentative D call: TRBD1 (6 bases). V lost 5 bases and J 2 bases, leaving 10 bases between the germline ends. The CDR3 is 15 amino acids. Germline-derived CDR1 and CDR2 are SGHTA and FQGNSA.

V usage is TRBV15 and J usage is TRBJ2-1; D remains unclear. The V gene lost 4 bases and the J gene lost 0 bases, with 10 bases spanning the gap. The CDR3 contains 15 residues. Germline V lookup: CDR1 LNHNV, CDR2 YYDKDF (reference sequence). The CDR3 sequence is CATSTHSNSYNEQFF. Written as DNA, the CDR3 is TGTGCCACCAGCACACACAGTAACTCCTACAATGAGCAGTTCTTC.

This clone was picked up a small number of times. The V and J genes are TRBV6-5 and TRBJ2-5; TRBD2 matches 14 bases. Germline trimming cut 5 bases from V and 14 bases from J; bases unmatched to any gene: 7. Per the germline V gene, CDR1 is MNHEY and CDR2 is SVGAGI. The CDR3 consists of 13 residues. Written as DNA, the CDR3 is TGTGCCAGCAGTACCGGACTAGCGGGGGGATACTACTTC. Encoded protein: CASSTGLAGGYYF.

The chain combines TRBV16 with TRBJ2-5, with 8 bases lining up with TRBD2. CDR3 length equals 14 residues. The germline V gene has CDR1 KGHSY and CDR2 FQNENV. The V and J ends lost 5 bases and 2 bases, in that order; junction bases with no gene match: 4. The CDR3 region has the DNA TGTGCCAGCAGCATCGGCGGGGGGCAAGAGACCCAGTACTTC. Residues: CASSIGGGQETQYF.

The chain couples TRBV10-3 to TRBJ2-1, with D possibly TRBD2 on 5 matching bases. This CDR3 contains 13 residues. Per germline, CDR1 ENHRY and CDR2 SYGVKD. V was pared by 6 bases and J by 4 bases, with 10 bases between. This CDR3 is CAISPGLYNEQFF. As DNA, the CDR3 is TGTGCCATCAGCCCCGGACTGTACAATGAGCAGTTCTTC.

This chain links TRBV29-1 with TRBJ2-7; 7 bases fit TRBD2. This CDR3 region has 14 residues. Germline assignment: CDR1 SQVTM and CDR2 ANQGSEA. V dropped 4 bases and J dropped 4; count of bases not matched to a gene: 10. The DNA of the CDR3 is TGCAGCGTTGGAGCGGGGCGGGACGGTTACGAGCAGTACTTC. The encoded protein is CSVGAGRDGYEQYF.

The chain employs TRBV2 and TRBJ2-1; the D gene is possibly TRBD1 (6 bases). CDR3 length equals 14 residues. Trimming stripped 2 bases from V and 7 bases from J, with 12 bases between. CDR1 and CDR2 from the germline V gene are SNHLY and FYNNEI. CDR3 sequence: CASSERQGHNEQFF. CDR3 bases: TGTGCCAGCAGTGAACGGCAGGGGCATAATGAGCAGTTCTTC.

The chain recombines TRBV11-2 with TRBJ2-7, with 8 nucleotides matching TRBD2. This CDR3 spans 13 amino acids. With V trimmed by 0 bases and J by 6 bases, 1 base remained unmatched. Germline CDR1 is SGHAT and CDR2 is FQNNGV. CDR3: CASSLEAGVEQYF. For the CDR3, the DNA is TGTGCCAGCAGCTTAGAAGCGGGAGTCGAGCAGTACTTC. Variable domain in full (rest from reference TRBV11-2 and TRBJ2-7): EAGVAQSPRYKIIEKRQSVAFWCNPISGHATLYWYQQILGQGPKLLIQFQNNGVVDDSQLPKDRFSAERLKGVDSTLKIQPAKLEDSAVYLCASSLEAGVEQYFGPGTRLTVT.

This rearrangement joins TRBV29-1 to TRBJ2-5, with D perhaps matching TRBD2 (6 bases). The end of the DNA is better explained by TRBJ2-7, so the J call may be wrong. The CDR3 runs 11 residues. Germline V CDR1 and CDR2: SQVTM, ANQGSEA. CDR3 bases: TGCAGCGTAAGACTAGCCTACGAGCAGTACTTC. It encodes CSVRLAYEQYF.

This clone was counted only a few times. J is TRBJ2-1 and V is TRBV5-1; 7 positions agree with TRBD1. From germline, CDR1 is SGHRS and CDR2 YFSETQ. CDR3 length equals 15 residues. J gave up 0 bases and V 4 bases, and 4 bases lay outside the gene matches. Written as DNA, the CDR3 is TGCGCCAGCAGCCGGGGACAGAACTCCTACAATGAGCAGTTCTTC. Encoded protein: CASSRGQNSYNEQFF.

This clone was detected a few times. The CDR3 bases are TGTGCCAGCAGTTTACGGGACAGGGCAACCGGGGAGCTGTTTTTT. Protein product: CASSLRDRATGELFF. This chain uses TRBV27 with TRBJ2-2, with 9 bases fitting TRBD1. Germline V CDR1 and CDR2: MNHEY, SMNVEV (reference sequence). CDR3 length: 15 residues. Trimming removed 2 bases from V and 5 bases from J; junction bases left unmatched: 3.

The chain uses TRBV6-6 and TRBJ1-3, with TRBD1 matching 12 bases. V shed 7 bases, J shed 1 base, and the junction held 5 bases outside the gene matches. In germline, CDR1 is MNHNY, CDR2 SVGAGI (reference sequence). The CDR3 covers 16 residues. For the CDR3, the DNA is TGTGCCAGCACTCCGGGACAGGGGGCGTCTGGAAACACCATATATTTT. This gives the protein CASTPGQGASGNTIYF.

V is TRBV5-1 and J is TRBJ2-1; 9 bases agree with TRBD2. Germline lookup yields CDR1 SGHRS and CDR2 YFSETQ. The ends lost 4 bases at V and 5 bases at J; junction bases unmatched: 10. The CDR3 sequence is 16 residues long. The CDR3, as DNA: TGCGCCAGCAGCACCGCTCTAGCGGGGTCGGACAATGAGCAGTTCTTC. It encodes CASSTALAGSDNEQFF.

The chain is built from TRBV28 and TRBJ1-2; TRBD1 agrees at 10 bases. Germline trimming cut 10 bases from V and 9 bases from J; bases unmatched to any gene: 11. Germline CDR1 and CDR2: MDHEN and SYDVKM. CDR3 length: 13 amino acids. The CDR3 region is CAIPARTGGRYTF. CDR3 sequence (DNA): TGTGCCATTCCGGCAAGGACAGGGGGACGCTACACCTTC.

This sequence joins TRBV19 and TRBJ2-5; D unclear. The CDR3 has 13 residues. Per the germline V gene, CDR1 is LNHDA and CDR2 is SQIVND (reference sequence). V lost 3 bases to trimming and J lost 8 bases, with 13 bases between them. The CDR3 nucleotides read TGTGCCAGTAGTATCGGAAGCTCAGGTACCCAGTACTTC. Encoded protein: CASSIGSSGTQYF.

This chain links TRBV11-2 with TRBJ2-4, with D possibly TRBD2 on 5 matching bases. Germline lookup yields CDR1 SGHAT and CDR2 FQNNGV. The CDR3 loop spans 13 amino acids. Trimming pared 0 bases from V and 5 bases from J, leaving 5 bases between. DNA for the CDR3: TGTGCCAGCAGCTTAGACGGGGAAAACATTCAGTACTTC. This translates into CASSLDGENIQYF.

This clone was seen only a few times. The CDR3 region is CASSSASGRATTSYNEQFF. The CDR3 bases are TGTGCCAGCAGCTCCGCTAGCGGGAGAGCAACCACCTCCTACAATGAGCAGTTCTTC. This rearrangement joins TRBV14 to TRBJ2-1, with 10 bases that match TRBD2. Germline V gene sequence: CDR1 SGHDN, CDR2 FVKESK. This CDR3 contains 19 residues. V shed 5 bases, J shed 0 bases, and the junction held 13 bases outside the gene matches. The variable domain in full, completed from reference TRBV14 and TRBJ2-1, reads EAGVTQFPSHSVIEKGQTVTLRCDPISGHDNLYWYRRVMGKEIKFLLHFVKESKQDESGMPNNRFLAERTGGTYSTLKVQPAELEDSGVYFCASSSASGRATTSYNEQFFGPGTRLTVL.

The chain links TRBV2 to TRBJ1-1; 9 nucleotides line up with TRBD1. Unmatched junction bases numbered 11, after V lost 7 bases and J lost 5 bases. CDR3 length equals 15 residues. CDR1 is SNHLY, CDR2 FYNNEI, per germline. This CDR3 reads CASKNEGQGRTEAFF. CDR3 DNA sequence: TGTGCCAGCAAGAACGAGGGACAGGGAAGGACTGAAGCTTTCTTT.

The genes are TRBV5-1 and TRBJ2-5; D remains ambiguous. This CDR3 has 13 residues. Looked up from germline, CDR1 is SGHRS and CDR2 is YFSETQ. With 5 bases removed from V and 0 bases from J, the gap between germline ends came to 8 bases. The DNA for the CDR3 is TGCGCCAGCAGGGCGGTCAACCAAGAGACCCAGTACTTC. Translated, it gives CASRAVNQETQYF.

The J gene is TRBJ2-7, the V gene TRBV13, with no clear D. CDR1 is PRHDT, CDR2 FYEKMQ, per germline (reference sequence). The CDR3 is made up of 15 amino acids. V lost 2 bases to trimming and J lost 1 base, with 12 bases between them. The CDR3 sequence is CASSLTRSVSYEQYF. CDR3 bases: TGTGCCAGCAGCTTAACGAGGTCAGTTTCCTACGAGCAGTACTTC.

This sequence joins TRBV11-2 and TRBJ1-1; no definite D call. This CDR3 has 15 residues. Germline CDR1 reads SGHAT; CDR2 reads FQNNGV. V lost 2 bases and J lost 11, with 21 bases in between. CDR3: CASSLNDLETTRAFF. As DNA, the CDR3 is TGTGCCAGCAGCTTAAACGACCTAGAAACGACGAGGGCTTTCTTT.

V gene TRBV7-2 combines with J gene TRBJ1-2, with D tentatively TRBD1 (5 bases). CDR1 is SGHTA and CDR2 is FQGNSA in the germline V gene. V was shortened by 5 bases and J by 4 bases, with 17 bases between the two germline ends. The CDR3 runs 15 residues. The CDR3 here is CASSPSTGEFYGYTF. CDR3 in DNA: TGTGCCAGCAGCCCATCGACGGGGGAATTCTATGGCTACACCTTC.

V gene TRBV5-4 combines with J gene TRBJ2-1; 7 bases are shared with TRBD2. The germline CDR1 and CDR2 sequences are SGHNT and YYREEE (reference sequence). The ends lost 3 bases at V and 15 bases at J; junction bases unmatched: 6. CDR3 size: 11 residues. This CDR3 reads CASSSGLVSFF. CDR3 coding DNA: TGTGCCAGCAGCTCTGGACTAGTTTCGTTCTTC.

V usage is TRBV27 and J usage is TRBJ1-1; 9 bases line up with TRBD1. Germline assignment: CDR1 MNHEY and CDR2 SMNVEV (reference sequence). J gave up 4 bases and V 3 bases, and 3 bases lay outside the gene matches. The CDR3 has 14 residues. This CDR3 is CASSFGTGSTEAFF. DNA of the CDR3: TGTGCCAGCAGTTTTGGGACAGGGTCCACTGAAGCTTTCTTT.

This clone showed up just a few times. The rearrangement uses TRBV11-1 and TRBJ2-2; D possibly corresponds to TRBD1 (5 bases). This CDR3 spans 14 amino acids. Germline values: CDR1 SGHAT, CDR2 FQDESV (reference sequence). The V end lost 5 bases, the J end lost 2 bases, and 9 bases lay between the germline ends. CDR3 in amino acids: CASSPTVNTGELFF. The DNA for the CDR3 is TGTGCCAGCAGCCCGACAGTTAACACCGGGGAGCTGTTTTTT.